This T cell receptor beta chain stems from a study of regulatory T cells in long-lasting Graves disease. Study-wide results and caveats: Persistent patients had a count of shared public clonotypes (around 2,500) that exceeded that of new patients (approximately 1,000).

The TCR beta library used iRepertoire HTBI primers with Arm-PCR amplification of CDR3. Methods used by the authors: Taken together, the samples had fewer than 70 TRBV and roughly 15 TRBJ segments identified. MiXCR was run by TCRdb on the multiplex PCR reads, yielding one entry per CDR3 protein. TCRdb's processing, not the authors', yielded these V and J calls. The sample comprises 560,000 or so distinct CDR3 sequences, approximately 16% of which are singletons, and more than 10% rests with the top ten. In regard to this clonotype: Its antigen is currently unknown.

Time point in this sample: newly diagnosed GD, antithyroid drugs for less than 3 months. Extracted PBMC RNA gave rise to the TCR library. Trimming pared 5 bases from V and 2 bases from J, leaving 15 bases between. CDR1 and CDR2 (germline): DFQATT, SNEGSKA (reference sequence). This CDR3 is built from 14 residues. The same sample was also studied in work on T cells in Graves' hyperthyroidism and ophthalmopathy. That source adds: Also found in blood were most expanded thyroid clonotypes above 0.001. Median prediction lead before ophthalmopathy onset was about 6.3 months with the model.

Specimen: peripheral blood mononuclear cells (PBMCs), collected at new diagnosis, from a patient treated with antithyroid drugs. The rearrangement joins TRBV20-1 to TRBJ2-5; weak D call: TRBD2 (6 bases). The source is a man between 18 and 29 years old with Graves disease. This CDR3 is CSAPRPGVQETQYF. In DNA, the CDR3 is TGCAGTGCTCCACGCCCGGGGGTACAAGAGACCCAGTACTTC.